The 26 T cell receptor beta chains given below trace back to one sample, sequenced in a study of cytomegalovirus exposure and HLA in healthy donors. With 60 Vbeta and 13 Jbeta primers, the PCR was carried out. Clones were sequenced by immunoSEQ multiplex PCR, and TCRdb holds only the in-frame ones, with some missing. The sample includes about 83,000 clones, under 80% seen only once; the top ten take less than 6.5%. The source material was PBMCs. The receptors originated from a man younger than 30 in good health and CMV-seropositive.

This clone came up a few times. This chain uses TRBV6-5 with TRBJ1-2; a possible D gene is TRBD1 (5 bases). This CDR3 comprises 14 residues. Germline CDR1 is MNHEY and CDR2 is SVGAGI. V lost 8 bases and J lost 5, with 18 bases in between. The CDR3 DNA reads TGTGCCAGCTCCGATCCCGGGGGTGGATATGGCTACACCTTC. It codes for CASSDPGGGYGYTF.

This sequence joins TRBV29-1 and TRBJ1-1; D is possibly TRBD1 (5 bases). The germline CDR1 and CDR2 sequences are SQVTM and ANQGSEA. Trimming left V 4 bases short and J 1 base short, with 10 bases between. The CDR3 runs to 13 residues. CDR3 in amino acids: CSVAWRGNTEAFF. In nucleotides, the CDR3 is TGCAGCGTTGCATGGAGGGGGAACACTGAAGCTTTCTTT.

By sample share, this clone is medium-sized (0.01 to 0.1%). The J gene is TRBJ2-3, the V gene TRBV4-2; D uncertain. CDR1 LGHNA and CDR2 YNFKEQ come from the germline V gene. This CDR3 region has 16 residues. V shed 0 bases and J shed 1 base, with 11 bases lying between them. CDR3 nucleotide sequence: TGTGCCAGCAGCCAAGAAGCTCCGCCACGCACAGATACGCAGTATTTT. Its translation is CASSQEAPPRTDTQYF.

CDR3 protein: CASSGQGDTQYF. The CDR3 DNA reads as TGTGCCAGCAGTGGCCAGGGGGATACGCAGTATTTT. The genes are TRBV27 and TRBJ2-3; weak D call: TRBD1 (6 bases). CDR3 size: 12 residues. From germline, CDR1 is MNHEY and CDR2 SMNVEV (reference sequence). The germline V and J ends were trimmed by 5 bases and 6 bases, with 9 bases remaining between them.

The sample holds one count of this clone. The chain uses TRBV14 and TRBJ2-1; 7 positions match TRBD2. The germline V gene has CDR1 SGHDN and CDR2 FVKESK. The CDR3 loop spans 16 amino acids. V lost 5 bases, J lost 6 bases, and 13 bases stayed unmatched. In DNA form, the CDR3 reads TGTGCCAGCAGCTCTTTGGTACTAGCGAAAGGCAATGAGCAGTTCTTC. It encodes CASSSLVLAKGNEQFF.

The chain is built from TRBV11-2 and TRBJ1-2; TRBD1 aligns across 8 bases. V lost 1 base and J lost 6; bases outside the gene matches: 4. The germline gives CDR1 SGHAT, CDR2 FQNNGV. CDR3 length: 14 amino acids. The CDR3 loop reads CASSLAPGGDGYTF. The DNA of the CDR3 is TGTGCCAGCAGCTTAGCTCCAGGGGGCGATGGCTACACCTTC.

This clone was observed a handful of times. Germline is not matched at one junction end, which may reflect a read error. The V and J genes are TRBV7-7 and TRBJ1-5; D may be TRBD1 (5 bases). This CDR3 comprises 13 residues. Germline V gives CDR1 SSHAT, CDR2 FNYEAQ (reference sequence). CDR3 residues: CASSLERGQPQHF. The CDR3 bases are TGTGCTAGCAGCTTAGAAAGGGGTCAGCCCCAGCATTTT.

This chain connects TRBV6-6 to TRBJ1-1; 10 nucleotides align to TRBD1. This CDR3 contains 14 residues. CDR1 is MNHNY and CDR2 is SVGAGI in the germline V gene (reference sequence). V lost 7 bases, J lost 6 bases, and 8 bases stayed unmatched. The CDR3, as DNA: TGTGCCAGCACACGGACAGGGGGAAGCGCTGAAGCTTTCTTT. Translated: CASTRTGGSAEAFF.

This clone was observed a few times. This chain joins TRBV2 and TRBJ1-1; 7 bases are shared with TRBD1. The junction had 16 bases not matched to a gene; V was cut back by 7 bases and J by 2 bases. Looked up from germline, CDR1 is SNHLY and CDR2 is FYNNEI. This CDR3 contains 17 residues. DNA of the CDR3: TGTGCCAGCACCGTAAAACGGAGGAACAGGGGAAACACTGAAGCTTTCTTT. It yields the protein CASTVKRRNRGNTEAFF.

This rearrangement joins TRBV10-1 to TRBJ1-1; 12 nucleotides line up with TRBD1. The ends lost 4 bases at V and 11 bases at J; junction bases unmatched: 17. The CDR3 loop spans 17 amino acids. The germline V gene encodes CDR1 WNHNN and CDR2 SYGVQD (reference sequence). The chain's CDR3 is CASSAAGTGGKSGAAFF. Written as DNA, the CDR3 is TGCGCCAGCAGTGCCGCCGGGACAGGGGGCAAAAGTGGGGCTGCTTTCTTT.

The J gene is TRBJ1-5, the V gene TRBV7-6, with 9 bases lining up with TRBD1. The CDR3 length is 16 residues. V dropped 4 bases and J dropped 1; count of bases not matched to a gene: 5. CDR1 and CDR2 from the germline V gene are SGHVS and FNYEAQ. The CDR3 is CASSSGTGMSNQPQHF. The CDR3 DNA follows: TGTGCCAGCAGCTCCGGGACAGGGATGAGCAATCAGCCCCAGCATTTT.

This clone was seen only a few times. V and J are TRBV4-1 and TRBJ1-2; D remains unclear. V was pared by 3 bases and J by 0 bases, with 11 bases between. Germline V gene lookup returns CDR1 MGHRA and CDR2 YSYEKL. This CDR3 has 15 amino acids. The CDR3 protein is CASSHGKGSNYGYTF. CDR3 coding DNA: TGCGCCAGCAGCCACGGGAAGGGCTCTAACTATGGCTACACCTTC.

The CDR3 reads CASSFTRVAAGGIDEQYF. CDR3 in DNA: TGTGCCAGCAGCTTTACGAGGGTTGCAGCGGGAGGGATCGACGAGCAGTACTTC. This sequence joins TRBV7-2 and TRBJ2-7; 10 nucleotides align to TRBD2. CDR1 and CDR2 from the germline V gene are SGHTA and FQGNSA. With 3 bases clipped from V and 5 bases from J, the junction kept 16 bases outside the gene matches. The CDR3 length is 18 residues.

This sequence joins TRBV4-2 and TRBJ2-3; 8 bases are shared with TRBD1. This CDR3 region has 20 residues. Germline V lookup: CDR1 LGHNA, CDR2 YNFKEQ. Trimming took 0 bases from V and 1 from J; bases not matched to a gene: 15. CDR3 DNA: TGTGCCAGCAGCCAAGAGGGGCCAGGGGGCATGAAGATTGGCACAGATACGCAGTATTTT. It translates to CASSQEGPGGMKIGTDTQYF.

This clone was counted a few times. This chain uses TRBV9 with TRBJ2-1; 7 positions agree with TRBD1. V was clipped by 3 bases and J by 1 base; unmatched bases: 4. From germline, CDR1 is SGDLS and CDR2 YYNGEE. The CDR3 has 15 amino acids. The CDR3: CASSALTGSYNEQFF. In DNA, the CDR3 is TGTGCCAGCAGCGCCTTGACAGGGTCCTACAATGAGCAGTTCTTC.

The chain couples TRBV7-6 to TRBJ1-1; D unclear. The CDR3 runs to 16 residues. Germline CDR1 is SGHVS and CDR2 is FNYEAQ. V lost 1 base, J lost 4 bases, and 16 bases lay in between. In DNA form, the CDR3 reads TGTGCCAGCAGCTTAGGGTCTTCGGGGTATGGCACTGAAGCTTTCTTT. As protein: CASSLGSSGYGTEAFF.

This chain links TRBV29-1 with TRBJ2-1; D unclear. Germline loops: CDR1 SQVTM, CDR2 ANQGSEA. CDR3 length equals 13 residues. V lost 6 bases and J lost 10, with 19 bases in between. DNA of the CDR3: TGCAGCGTCTCCTCCCGACTGTCGGCGGAGCAGTTCTTC. Its translation is CSVSSRLSAEQFF.

V is TRBV11-2 and J is TRBJ1-5; no definite D call. V gave up 5 bases and J gave up 2 bases, with 16 bases separating them. This CDR3 has 16 residues. Germline-derived CDR1 and CDR2 are SGHAT and FQNNGV. CDR3 sequence (DNA): TGTGCCAGCAGCCCGGGGTGGGTCGGCGGCAATCAGCCCCAGCATTTT. This codes for CASSPGWVGGNQPQHF.

The gene calls are TRBV7-9 and TRBJ2-7, with D perhaps matching TRBD1 (5 bases). The CDR3 consists of 13 residues. Trimming removed 5 bases at V and 7 bases at J, with 15 bases between. From germline, CDR1 is SEHNR and CDR2 FQNEAQ (reference sequence). The CDR3 is CASSPKGPAEQYF. The CDR3 DNA is TGTGCCAGCAGCCCAAAGGGGCCCGCGGAGCAGTACTTC.

This sequence joins TRBV10-1 and TRBJ2-1, with 8 bases identical to TRBD2. The CDR3 is 14 amino acids. With V trimmed by 7 bases and J by 0 bases, 2 bases remained unmatched. The germline V gene has CDR1 WNHNN and CDR2 SYGVQD (reference sequence). The CDR3 coding sequence is TGCGCCAGCACAAGCGGGAGCTCCTACAATGAGCAGTTCTTC. Translating gives CASTSGSSYNEQFF.

V is TRBV9 and J is TRBJ2-3; 7 bases agree with TRBD2. CDR3 size: 14 residues. CDR1 SGDLS and CDR2 YYNGEE come from the germline V gene. With V trimmed by 4 bases and J by 4 bases, 6 bases remained unmatched. This chain's CDR3 is CASSSRGVADTQYF. DNA for the CDR3: TGTGCCAGCAGCTCCCGGGGGGTCGCAGATACGCAGTATTTT.

This chain links TRBV16 with TRBJ1-2, with D hard to call. This CDR3 has 14 residues. The V gene lost 1 base and the J gene lost 5 bases, with 11 bases spanning the gap. Germline V gene sequence: CDR1 KGHSY, CDR2 FQNENV. The CDR3 region is CASSQLEVGYGYTF. In DNA form, the CDR3 reads TGTGCCAGCAGCCAATTGGAGGTGGGGTATGGCTACACCTTC.

V and J are TRBV4-1 and TRBJ2-5, with 12 bases matching TRBD1. The CDR3 loop spans 16 amino acids. Trimming took 4 bases from V and 7 from J; bases not matched to a gene: 10. The germline V gene encodes CDR1 MGHRA and CDR2 YSYEKL. The CDR3 sequence is CASSPPGTGGAGTQYF. In DNA form, the CDR3 reads TGCGCCAGCAGCCCACCGGGGACAGGGGGCGCGGGGACCCAGTACTTC.

The chain combines TRBV28 with TRBJ1-1, with a possible D match to TRBD1 (6 bases). The CDR3 spans 14 residues. V was clipped by 4 bases and J by 4 bases, with 13 bases between them. From germline, CDR1 is MDHEN and CDR2 SYDVKM. CDR3 nucleotide sequence: TGTGCCAGCAGTTCCCAGGGGTCGGGCACTGAAGCTTTCTTT. Amino acids: CASSSQGSGTEAFF.

This clone came up a few times. The CDR3 coding sequence is TGCGCCAGCAGCTTTGAGGGCCCCAGAGGGACCCAGTACTTC. Its translation: CASSFEGPRGTQYF. The chain is built from TRBV5-1 and TRBJ2-5, with D possibly being TRBD2 (5 bases). The germline gives CDR1 SGHRS, CDR2 YFSETQ. V gave up 2 bases and J gave up 7 bases, with 15 bases separating them. This CDR3 is built from 14 residues.

The chain employs TRBV7-6 and TRBJ2-2; TRBD1 might be the D (6 bases). CDR3 size: 16 residues. V was clipped by 5 bases and J by 2 bases, with 15 bases between them. CDR1 and CDR2 (germline): SGHVS, FNYEAQ. The CDR3 DNA follows: TGTGCCAGCAGCAGCCTCGGGACACCCAACACCGGGGAGCTGTTTTTT. Translating gives CASSSLGTPNTGELFF.